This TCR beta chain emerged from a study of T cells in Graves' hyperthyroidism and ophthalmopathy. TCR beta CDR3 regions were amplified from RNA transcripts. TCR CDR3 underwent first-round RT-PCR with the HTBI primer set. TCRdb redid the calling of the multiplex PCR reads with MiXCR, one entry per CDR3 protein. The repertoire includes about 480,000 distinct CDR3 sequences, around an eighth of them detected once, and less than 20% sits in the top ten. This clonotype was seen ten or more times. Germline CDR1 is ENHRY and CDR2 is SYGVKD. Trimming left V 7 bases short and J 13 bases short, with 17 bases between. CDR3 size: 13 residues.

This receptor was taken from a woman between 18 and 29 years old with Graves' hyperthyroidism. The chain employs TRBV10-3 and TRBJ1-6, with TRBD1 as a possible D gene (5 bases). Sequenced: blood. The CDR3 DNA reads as TGTGCCATCAAAGACAGTATAATTCACCCCCTCCACTTT. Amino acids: CAIKDSIIHPLHF.